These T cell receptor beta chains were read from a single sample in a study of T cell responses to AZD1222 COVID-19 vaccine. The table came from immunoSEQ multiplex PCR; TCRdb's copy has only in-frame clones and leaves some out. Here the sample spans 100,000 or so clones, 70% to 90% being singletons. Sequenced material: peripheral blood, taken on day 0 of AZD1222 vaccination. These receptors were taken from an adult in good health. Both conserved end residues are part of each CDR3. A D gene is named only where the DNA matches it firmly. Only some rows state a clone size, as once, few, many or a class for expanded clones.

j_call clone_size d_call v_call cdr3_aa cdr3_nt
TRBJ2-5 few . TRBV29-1 CSVEAIQEQETQYF TGCAGCGTTGAAGCCATCCAGGAACAAGAGACCCAGTACTTC
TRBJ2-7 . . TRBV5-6 CASSLAVYEQYF TGTGCCAGCAGCTTGGCGGTCTACGAGCAGTACTTC
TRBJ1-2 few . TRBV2 CASRSGAWNYGYTF TGTGCCAGCCGATCAGGAGCCTGGAACTATGGCTACACCTTC
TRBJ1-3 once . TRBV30 CAWTGQTYSGNTIYF TGTGCCTGGACTGGACAGACATACTCTGGAAACACCATATATTTT
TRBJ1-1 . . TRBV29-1 CSVEGHLNTEAFF TGCAGCGTTGAGGGACACCTGAACACTGAAGCTTTCTTT
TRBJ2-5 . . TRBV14 CASSQVEKTQYF TGTGCCAGCAGCCAAGTGGAAAAGACCCAGTACTTC
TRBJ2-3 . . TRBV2 CASRERLTSTDTQYF TGTGCCAGCAGGGAGCGGTTAACTAGCACAGATACGCAGTATTTT
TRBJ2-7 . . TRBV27 CASSSFAGYEQYF TGTGCCAGCAGCTCTTTCGCGGGCTACGAGCAGTACTTC
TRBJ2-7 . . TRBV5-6 CASSVIGLVSYEQYF TGTGCCAGCAGCGTGATCGGGCTTGTATCCTACGAGCAGTACTTC
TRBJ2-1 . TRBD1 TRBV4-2 CASRPSGQGNEQFF TGTGCCAGCAGACCCTCGGGACAGGGCAATGAGCAGTTCTTC
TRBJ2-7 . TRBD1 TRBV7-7 CASSVGQGLYEQYF TGTGCCAGCAGCGTGGGACAGGGTCTCTACGAGCAGTACTTC
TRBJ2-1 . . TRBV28 CASTKLVRNNEQFF TGTGCCAGCACTAAACTAGTACGGAACAATGAGCAGTTCTTC
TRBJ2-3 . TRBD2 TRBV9 CASSPGLAVTDTQYF TGTGCCAGCAGCCCCGGGCTAGCGGTCACAGATACGCAGTATTTT
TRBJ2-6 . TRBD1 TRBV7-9 CASSIRDRGLGANVLTF TGTGCCAGCAGCATCCGGGACAGGGGGCTGGGGGCCAACGTCCTGACTTTC
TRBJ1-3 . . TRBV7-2 CASSLTSRNTIYF TGTGCCAGCAGCTTAACGTCGCGAAACACCATATATTTT
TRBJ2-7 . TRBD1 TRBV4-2 CASSQVGRQGQSREQYF TGTGCCAGCAGCCAAGTGGGAAGACAGGGTCAAAGCCGCGAGCAGTACTTC
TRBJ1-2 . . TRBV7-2 CASSLFAGEDGYTF TGTGCCAGCAGCTTATTTGCGGGGGAAGATGGCTACACCTTC
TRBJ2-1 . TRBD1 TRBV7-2 CASSVGWDSWQFF TGTGCCAGCAGCGTAGGATGGGACAGCTGGCAGTTCTTC
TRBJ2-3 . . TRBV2 CASNWDSSTDTQYF TGTGCCAGCAATTGGGACTCCAGCACAGATACGCAGTATTTT
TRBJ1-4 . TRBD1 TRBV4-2 CASSTTGQGDAKLFF TGTGCCAGCAGTACAACGGGGCAGGGGGACGCAAAACTGTTTTTT
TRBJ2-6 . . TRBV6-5 CASSRRTGGANVLTF TGTGCCAGCAGTAGGCGGACGGGTGGGGCCAACGTCCTGACTTTC
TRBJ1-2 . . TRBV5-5 CASIQFTVDTDDRGYTF TGTGCCAGCATCCAGTTTACCGTGGATACCGACGATCGCGGCTACACCTTC
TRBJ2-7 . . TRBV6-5 CASRNRAPYEQYF TGTGCCAGCCGTAACAGGGCGCCCTACGAGCAGTACTTC
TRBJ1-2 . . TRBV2 CASSEGGNYGYTF TGTGCCAGCAGTGAAGGCGGTAACTATGGCTACACCTTC
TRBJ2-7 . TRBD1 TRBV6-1 CASSEDQGEGIREQYF TGTGCCAGCAGTGAAGACCAGGGGGAAGGTATACGCGAGCAGTACTTC
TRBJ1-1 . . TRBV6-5 CASSYSGGTNTEAFF TGTGCCAGCAGTTACTCAGGCGGAACAAACACTGAAGCTTTCTTT
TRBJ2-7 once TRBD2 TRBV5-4 CASSLELAGGPHEQYF TGTGCCAGCAGCTTGGAACTAGCGGGAGGGCCTCACGAGCAGTACTTC
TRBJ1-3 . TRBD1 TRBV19 CASSTRQGLSGNTIYF TGTGCCAGTAGTACCCGACAGGGCCTCTCTGGAAACACCATATATTTT
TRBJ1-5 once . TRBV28 CASKSEGQPQHF TGTGCCAGCAAATCTGAGGGTCAGCCCCAGCATTTT
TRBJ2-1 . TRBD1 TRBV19 CASRLRPGQGLNEQFF TGTGCCAGTAGATTACGCCCGGGACAGGGGCTTAATGAGCAGTTCTTC
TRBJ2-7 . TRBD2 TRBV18 CASSHGTTYEQYF TGTGCCAGCTCACACGGGACTACCTACGAGCAGTACTTC
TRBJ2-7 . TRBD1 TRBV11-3 CASSPRGSGQGADEQYF TGTGCCAGCAGCCCTCGCGGATCCGGACAGGGGGCCGACGAGCAGTACTTC
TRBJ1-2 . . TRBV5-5 CASSLVITSGDYTF TGTGCCAGCAGCTTGGTTATCACCTCCGGGGACTACACCTTC
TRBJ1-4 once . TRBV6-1 CASSEYQGATNEKLFF TGTGCCAGCAGTGAATATCAGGGAGCGACTAATGAAAAACTGTTTTTT
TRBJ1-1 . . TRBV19 CASSIGGRGLDTEAFF TGTGCCAGTAGTATAGGCGGCAGGGGATTAGACACTGAAGCTTTCTTT
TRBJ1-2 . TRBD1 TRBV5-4 CASSYGTGDFFGYTF TGTGCCAGCAGCTATGGGACAGGGGATTTCTTTGGCTACACCTTC
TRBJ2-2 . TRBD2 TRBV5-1 CASRKAGGPGTGELFF TGCGCCAGCAGAAAAGCGGGAGGGCCGGGCACCGGGGAGCTGTTTTTT
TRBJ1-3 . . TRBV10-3 CAISARGDGNTIYF TGTGCCATCAGTGCGAGGGGTGATGGAAACACCATATATTTT
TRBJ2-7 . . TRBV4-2 CASSKDYSREQYF TGTGCCAGCAGTAAAGACTACTCGCGCGAGCAGTACTTC
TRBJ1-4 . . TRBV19 CASSIGQATNEKLFF TGTGCCAGTAGTATAGGGCAGGCAACTAATGAAAAACTGTTTTTT
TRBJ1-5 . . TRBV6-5 CASSYPDSSNQPQHF TGTGCCAGCAGTTACCCTGACAGTAGCAATCAGCCCCAGCATTTT
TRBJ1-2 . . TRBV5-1 CASSLAATGKVGYTF TGCGCCAGCAGCTTGGCGGCCACCGGGAAGGTTGGCTACACCTTC
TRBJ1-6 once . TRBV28 CATSLMRYNSPLHF TGTGCCACTTCTCTAATGCGTTATAATTCACCCCTCCACTTT
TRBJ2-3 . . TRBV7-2 CASSGPFTDTQYF TGTGCCAGCAGTGGGCCATTCACAGATACGCAGTATTTT
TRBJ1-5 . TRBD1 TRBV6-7 CASSYPNGQDQPQHF TGTGCCAGCAGTTACCCGAACGGACAGGATCAGCCCCAGCATTTT
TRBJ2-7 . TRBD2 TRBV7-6 CASSSPLTSGRAYEQYF TGTGCCAGCAGCTCCCCCCTTACTAGCGGGAGGGCCTACGAGCAGTACTTC
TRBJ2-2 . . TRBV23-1 CASGVADNTGELFF TGCGCCAGCGGGGTAGCGGATAACACCGGGGAGCTGTTTTTT
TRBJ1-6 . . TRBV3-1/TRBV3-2 CASSLWAGRGSPLHF TGTGCCAGCAGCCTTTGGGCGGGAAGGGGTTCACCCCTCCACTTT
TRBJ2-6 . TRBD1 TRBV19 CASGRGQGMVLNSGANVLTF TGTGCCAGTGGCAGGGGACAGGGGATGGTATTGAACTCTGGGGCCAACGTCCTGACTTTC
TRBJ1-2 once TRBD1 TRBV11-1 CASSPQGANGYTF TGTGCCAGCAGCCCACAGGGGGCTAATGGCTACACCTTC
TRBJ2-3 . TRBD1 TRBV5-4 CASSRPGQGITDTQYF TGTGCCAGCAGCAGACCGGGACAGGGGATCACAGATACGCAGTATTTT
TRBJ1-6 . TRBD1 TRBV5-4 CASSSGTGGNSPLHF TGTGCCAGCAGCTCCGGGACAGGGGGAAATTCACCCCTCCACTTT
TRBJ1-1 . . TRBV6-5 CASSYVRVYTEAFF TGTGCCAGCAGTTACGTGAGGGTTTACACTGAAGCTTTCTTT
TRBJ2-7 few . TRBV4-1 CASSQEEGSSYEQYF TGCGCCAGCAGCCAAGAAGAGGGGAGCAGCTACGAGCAGTACTTC
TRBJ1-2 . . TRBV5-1 CASSLVGDYGYTF TGCGCCAGCAGCTTAGTTGGGGACTATGGCTACACCTTC